These 11 T cell receptor beta chains originate from one sample sequenced in a study of cytomegalovirus exposure and HLA in healthy donors. The PCR made use of 60 Vbeta and 13 Jbeta primers. Assay used: immunoSEQ multiplex PCR; TCRdb lists only in-frame clones, some missing. The data hold more than 90,000 clones, with around 78% observed a single time. Sample: PBMCs. These receptors all come from a man under 40 in good health and CMV-seronegative.

The gene calls are TRBV5-1 and TRBJ1-2, with D hard to call. V lost 0 bases to trimming and J lost 2 bases, with 8 bases between them. There are 14 residues in the CDR3. Germline CDR1 is SGHRS and CDR2 is YFSETQ. The CDR3 DNA reads as TGCGCCAGCAGCTTGGGCTCGACAAACTATGGCTACACCTTC. Translating gives CASSLGSTNYGYTF.

The chain couples TRBV7-9 to TRBJ2-1; 7 nucleotides align to TRBD2. J was trimmed by 6 bases and V by 1 base; bases with no gene match: 0. Germline V lookup: CDR1 SEHNR, CDR2 FQNEAQ (reference sequence). This CDR3 comprises 13 residues. The CDR3, as DNA: TGTGCCAGCAGCTTAGGGGGGGGCAATGAGCAGTTCTTC. This gives the protein CASSLGGGNEQFF.

This chain links TRBV5-1 with TRBJ1-1; no clear D. The length of the CDR3 is 14 residues. The V gene lost 7 bases and the J gene lost 1 base, with 14 bases spanning the gap. The germline CDR1 and CDR2 sequences are SGHRS and YFSETQ. The CDR3 nucleotides are TGCGCCAGCCAAGCTTGGGCTCAGAACACTGAAGCTTTCTTT. Translation: CASQAWAQNTEAFF.

This clone was seen more than once but under ten times. The DNA of the CDR3 is TGTGCCAGCAGCGTAGGCATAACAGGGATGTATTCACCCCTCCACTTT. This encodes CASSVGITGMYSPLHF. The chain is built from TRBV9 and TRBJ1-6; possible D gene TRBD1, 6 bases. V gave up 0 bases and J gave up 8 bases, with 15 bases separating them. In germline, CDR1 is SGDLS, CDR2 YYNGEE. The CDR3 sequence is 16 residues long.

The chain couples TRBV9 to TRBJ2-1; perhaps TRBD2 as D (6 bases). Trimming cost V 4 bases and J 1 base, with 12 bases left between them. Germline V gives CDR1 SGDLS, CDR2 YYNGEE. CDR3 length equals 15 residues. The CDR3 spells CASSPGGESYNEQFF. CDR3 sequence (DNA): TGTGCCAGCAGCCCCGGGGGAGAATCCTACAATGAGCAGTTCTTC.

The chain employs TRBV5-1 and TRBJ1-4; D remains unclear. This CDR3 has 15 residues. The germline V gene has CDR1 SGHRS and CDR2 YFSETQ. Deletions cut 4 bases from V and 3 bases from J, with 13 bases between. The DNA for the CDR3 is TGCGCCAGCAGCGGGAGACGGAGCCCTAATGAAAAACTGTTTTTT. It translates to CASSGRRSPNEKLFF.

In this sample, this clone turned up a few times. This chain uses TRBV2 with TRBJ1-4; no clear D gene. Germline V lookup: CDR1 SNHLY, CDR2 FYNNEI. The CDR3 has 16 amino acids. Trimming stripped 5 bases from V and 0 bases from J, with 13 bases between. CDR3 in amino acids: CASSSVGRSTNEKLFF. The CDR3 DNA reads as TGTGCCAGCAGTTCCGTCGGTAGATCAACTAATGAAAAACTGTTTTTT.

The chain carries TRBV27 and TRBJ2-1, with 11 bases lining up with TRBD2. J lost 2 bases, V lost 8 bases, and 11 bases had no gene match. Germline CDR1 and CDR2: MNHEY and SMNVEV (reference sequence). This CDR3 comprises 17 residues. This chain's CDR3 is CASYQVGLAETYNEQFF. CDR3 in DNA: TGTGCCAGCTATCAGGTGGGACTAGCGGAAACCTACAATGAGCAGTTCTTC.

The CDR3 is CASSGTGANQPQHF. The CDR3 coding sequence is TGTGCCAGCAGTGGGACAGGGGCTAATCAGCCCCAGCATTTT. The chain has TRBV6-5 and TRBJ1-5, with 10 bases fitting TRBD1. Trimming at V came to 5 bases and at J to 4 bases, leaving 2 bases not matched to a gene. Germline V CDR1 and CDR2: MNHEY, SVGAGI. The CDR3 has 14 amino acids.

The chain couples TRBV29-1 to TRBJ2-3; 8 bases align to TRBD2. Germline CDR1 and CDR2: SQVTM and ANQGSEA. The CDR3 sequence is 12 residues long. The CDR3 nucleotides are TGCACCGGGGGGGACCCTACAGATACGCAGTATTTT. Translating it yields CTGGDPTDTQYF.

This clone was recorded once. V is TRBV7-6 and J is TRBJ2-2; D possibly corresponds to TRBD2 (6 bases). V shed 1 base and J shed 6 bases, with 9 bases lying between them. Germline CDR1 and CDR2: SGHVS and FNYEAQ. The CDR3 length is 14 residues. In DNA, the CDR3 is TGTGCCAGCAGCTTAGGCGGGGAGGCCGGGGAGCTGTTTTTT. It codes for CASSLGGEAGELFF.